Described below is a single TCR beta chain sequence and its context. The data were taken from a study of siplizumab effects on memory and regulatory T cells. It was 75,000 to 100,000 TCR templates that were assayed per sample. Profiling relied on immunoSEQ multiplex PCR, and the TCRdb table lists in-frame clones only, not all of them. The sample lists nearly 95,000 clones, 94% seen once, with less than 0.4% in the top ten. The sequencing sample was made of non-Treg CD4+ T cells sorted from blood. The clonotype originates from a human donor in good health.

CDR3 in DNA: TGTGCCAGCAGCTTGTTGTCAGGAGCATGGCGGGACAGCACAGATACGCAGTATTTT. Translating gives CASSLLSGAWRDSTDTQYF. The chain has TRBV5-4 and TRBJ2-3, with a possible D match to TRBD2 (6 bases). The CDR3 consists of 19 residues. CDR1 SGHNT and CDR2 YYREEE come from the germline V gene (reference sequence). V was cut by 1 base and J by 0 bases, with 21 bases left in between.